Listed below are T cell receptor beta chains from one sample, sequenced in a study of blood T cell repertoires in COVID-19. Data came from immunoSEQ multiplex PCR; TCRdb stores just in-frame clones and leaves some out. The data show just under 350,000 clones, around 87% seen once. Sequencing was performed on peripheral blood. The receptors were sampled from a woman aged 45-65 years with COVID-19, enrolled during active disease. The CDR3 runs from the conserved cysteine through the conserved F or W. Each record gives: V gene, J gene, D gene, clone size, CDR3 protein, CDR3 DNA. The D gene is left open where the match is weak. The listing skips clone size in some rows; elsewhere it reads once, few, many or a size class.

TRBV6-2/TRBV6-3	TRBJ2-5	TRBD2	-	CASSSRGSGLQETQYF	TGTGCCAGCAGTTCCCGAGGTAGCGGGCTCCAAGAGACCCAGTACTTC
TRBV6-1	TRBJ1-1	-	few	CASSEYPGNTEAFF	TGTGCCAGCAGTGAATATCCCGGTAACACTGAAGCTTTCTTT
TRBV2	TRBJ2-1	TRBD2	-	CASRSGGSGSPNEQFF	TGTGCCAGCAGGTCCGGGGGTAGCGGGAGTCCCAATGAGCAGTTCTTC
TRBV6-6	TRBJ2-1	TRBD2	-	CASTSGTSGSKMGQFF	TGTGCCAGCACCTCGGGGACTAGCGGGAGCAAAATGGGGCAGTTCTTC
TRBV19	TRBJ1-1	TRBD1	-	CASKVGQGDTEAFF	TGTGCCAGTAAAGTCGGACAGGGCGACACTGAAGCTTTCTTT
TRBV29-1	TRBJ2-1	TRBD2	-	CSVERAGLADNEQFF	TGCAGCGTTGAAAGAGCGGGACTAGCGGACAATGAGCAGTTCTTC
TRBV7-8	TRBJ2-5	TRBD2	-	CASSRGLAGETQYF	TGTGCCAGCAGCCGCGGACTAGCGGGAGAGACCCAGTACTTC
TRBV11-3	TRBJ1-1	-	-	CASSPGEGTEAFF	TGTGCCAGCAGCCCCGGGGAGGGGACTGAAGCTTTCTTT
TRBV27	TRBJ1-5	-	-	CASSPKTVGNQPQHF	TGTGCCAGCAGTCCGAAGACAGTTGGCAATCAGCCCCAGCATTTT
TRBV6-5	TRBJ2-7	TRBD1	once	CASSRQGISYEQYF	TGTGCCAGCAGCCGACAGGGGATCTCCTACGAGCAGTACTTC
TRBV15	TRBJ1-2	-	-	CATSRRDTSNYGYTF	TGTGCCACCAGCAGACGGGACACCTCTAACTATGGCTACACCTTC
TRBV4-2	TRBJ1-5	TRBD1	-	CASSPDRGRGAQHF	TGTGCCAGCAGCCCAGACAGGGGGCGCGGGGCCCAGCATTTT
TRBV19	TRBJ1-3	TRBD1	-	CASSIIGQGYGNTIYF	TGTGCCAGTAGTATTATCGGACAGGGATACGGAAACACCATATATTTT
TRBV30	TRBJ2-7	TRBD2	-	CAWISGTSGKSQYF	TGTGCCTGGATCTCCGGGACTAGTGGGAAATCTCAGTACTTC
TRBV9	TRBJ2-6	-	-	CASTSGAGANVLTF	TGTGCCAGCACCTCCGGGGCTGGGGCCAACGTCCTGACTTTC
TRBV6-6	TRBJ2-1	-	-	CASRGGISGSYNEQFF	TGTGCCAGCAGGGGTGGAATTAGCGGATCCTACAATGAGCAGTTCTTC